One and the same sample provided the 6 T cell receptor beta chains below, sequenced in a study of Tregs in tolerant kidney transplant recipients. This table comes from immunoSEQ multiplex PCR, and its TCRdb copy is limited to in-frame clones, with some not included. In the table there are about 59,000 clones, 83% of which are singletons. Sequences were obtained from CD4+ T cells from blood. The receptors were sampled from a human donor in good health.

V is TRBV19 and J is TRBJ1-5; maybe TRBD1 (5 bases). V shed 3 bases and J shed 3 bases, with 15 bases lying between them. The CDR3 totals 16 residues. Germline V gene lookup returns CDR1 LNHDA and CDR2 SQIVND (reference sequence). The DNA of the CDR3 is TGTGCCAGTAGTATTAGGACACTCACCAACAATCAGCCCCAGCATTTT. This translates into CASSIRTLTNNQPQHF.

The chain links TRBV6-6 to TRBJ2-7; D perhaps matches TRBD2 (5 bases). V dropped 0 bases and J dropped 2 bases, with 11 bases sitting between them. The CDR3 is 15 residues long. Per the germline V gene, CDR1 is MNHNY and CDR2 is SVGAGI (reference sequence). The CDR3 bases are TGTGCCAGCAGTTACTCTAGCGAATTGGCCTACGAGCAGTACTTC. It encodes CASSYSSELAYEQYF.

The rearrangement uses TRBV5-1 and TRBJ2-3; D possibly corresponds to TRBD2 (5 bases). V lost 4 bases, J lost 5 bases, and 11 bases lay in between. The CDR3 extends over 13 amino acids. Germline V lookup: CDR1 SGHRS, CDR2 YFSETQ. CDR3 sequence: CASSLSREDTQYF. The CDR3 nucleotides read TGCGCCAGCAGCCTGTCTCGGGAAGATACGCAGTATTTT.

This clone was seen more than once but under ten times. The chain carries TRBV7-3 and TRBJ2-1; possibly TRBD1 for D (6 bases). Trimming stripped 5 bases from V and 9 bases from J, with 14 bases between. The CDR3 has 13 amino acids. Germline assignment: CDR1 SGHTA and CDR2 FQGTGA. Here the CDR3 reads CASSPGQRGEQFF. The CDR3 nucleotides read TGTGCCAGCAGCCCCGGACAGAGGGGTGAGCAGTTCTTC.

The chain links TRBV11-2 to TRBJ2-1, with 10 positions matching TRBD2. The germline gives CDR1 SGHAT, CDR2 FQNNGV. J gave up 4 bases and V 5 bases, and 8 bases lay outside the gene matches. The CDR3 spans 16 residues. The CDR3 sequence is CASSPWVAGGYNEQFF. The CDR3 region has the DNA TGTGCCAGCAGCCCCTGGGTAGCGGGAGGTTACAATGAGCAGTTCTTC.

This rearrangement joins TRBV5-1 to TRBJ2-1, with TRBD2 identical over 10 bases. Per the germline V gene, CDR1 is SGHRS and CDR2 is YFSETQ. This CDR3 is 19 amino acids long. V shed 0 bases, J shed 0 bases, and the junction held 9 bases outside the gene matches. The CDR3 here is CASSLGPSGRGSSYNEQFF. The CDR3 bases are TGCGCCAGCAGCTTGGGACCTAGCGGGAGAGGAAGCTCCTACAATGAGCAGTTCTTC. Combining the CDR3 with reference TRBV5-1 and TRBJ2-1 gives the whole variable domain KAGVTQTPRYLIKTRGQQVTLSCSPISGHRSVSWYQQTPGQGLQFLFEYFSETQRNKGNFPGRFSGRQFSNSRSEMNVSTLELGDSALYLCASSLGPSGRGSSYNEQFFGPGTRLTVL.